This TCR beta chain was sequenced in a study of CD8 T cells in ankylosing spondylitis (dated by TCRdb to the late 2010s). About the study as a whole: T cell receptor beta repertoires were profiled in healthy donors and ankylosing spondylitis patients so that disease-linked TCR variants could be found. The full study cohort comprised about 25 ankylosing spondylitis patients and 85 to 120 healthy donors. Peripheral blood was sampled, and synovial fluid was also collected from ankylosing spondylitis patients.

On the study overall, not on this receptor specifically: The disease-linked clones were reported to be significantly enriched in matched synovial fluid samples from ankylosing spondylitis patients. The disease-linked clones showed a CD8+ phenotype and occurred at relatively low frequencies in peripheral blood. Blood from ankylosing spondylitis patients appeared to be characterized by a TCR beta motif made up of under 10 highly homologous amino acid variants. Some motif variants had previously been reported in the synovial fluid and blood of reactive arthritis patients, which suggests shared mechanisms of disease initiation.

Sequencing used an Illumina HiSeq 2500. TCR beta libraries were prepared by quantitative 5'-RACE with molecular barcodes. The authors' analysis ran thus. A new computational method based on a probabilistic model of VDJ rearrangement was used to identify disease-linked TCR variants. TCRdb redid the processing of the public reads, applying fastp at Q25 and MiXCR, and retained in-frame beta chains. Rows are combined by CDR3 protein, so each entry shows the most common genes and DNA. The V and J calls were determined by TCRdb, not by the authors. The sample table holds more than 600,000 distinct CDR3 sequences, of which about 20% were seen once. 19% of the sample goes to the ten largest clones. Taken from the germline V gene, the CDR1 and CDR2 loops are SNHLY and FYNNEI. The CDR3 holds 15 amino acids from the cysteine to the phenylalanine. Just the 45-base CDR3 DNA is kept, in frame starting at base 1. From V the trimming removes 6 bases and from J it removes 4 bases, while the gene matches leave 9 bases of the junction unaccounted for.

Concerning this clonotype itself: The specificity of this receptor is unknown. One base away there is no much larger clone; base qualities are not given.

Sequencing input: blood, either unsorted or a sorted T cell fraction (not recorded which). This TCR derives from a male donor with ankylosing spondylitis. This chain joins TRBV2 to TRBJ1-5; 7 of the junction bases match TRBD1. This receptor has the CDR3 CASRGGGQTNQPQHF. In nucleotides, the sequence is TGTGCCAGCAGGGGAGGGGGACAGACGAATCAGCCCCAGCATTTT.